These T cell receptor beta chains were read from a single sample in a study of shared clonotypes between healthy human individuals. Sequencing used immunoSEQ multiplex PCR; TCRdb keeps in-frame clones, though not all of them. The sample shows over 2,000,000 clones, around 95% of them seen only once. Sequencing was done on a sample of naive CD8+ T cells from PBMCs. Every receptor here comes from a young man in good health. Some clones in this sample may be carry-over from other donors' samples. CDR3s include the opening cysteine and the closing phenylalanine or tryptophan. Each record gives: clone size, J gene, V gene, D gene, CDR3 DNA, CDR3 protein. The D gene is left open where the match is weak. Clone size is not always given. Where it is, it says once, few, many or a class for expanded clones.

>NA|TRBJ2-2|TRBV7-3|NA
TGTGCCAGCAGCTCTACCTCCGGGGACGGGAACACCGGGGAGCTGTTTTTT
CASSSTSGDGNTGELFF
>NA|TRBJ2-7|TRBV19|NA
TGTGCCAGTGGGGGTAGGGGGAGTCTGGAAGAGCAGTACTTC
CASGGRGSLEEQYF
>NA|TRBJ2-5|TRBV5-1|TRBD1
TGCGCCAGCTCTGAAGGACAGGGGGCGGAGACCCAGTACTTC
CASSEGQGAETQYF
>NA|TRBJ2-7|TRBV7-2|TRBD2
TGTGCCAGCAGCTTGACTAGCGGGATTGCCTACGAGCAGTACTTC
CASSLTSGIAYEQYF
>NA|TRBJ2-7|TRBV6-1|TRBD2
TGTGCCAGCAGTGAATCGTTGTCGGGGGGATACGAGCAGTACTTC
CASSESLSGGYEQYF
>NA|TRBJ2-7|TRBV29-1|TRBD1
TGCAGCGTTGAAAAGGGGACCGGGACAGGGAGGCACGAGCAGTACTTC
CSVEKGTGTGRHEQYF
>NA|TRBJ2-1|TRBV9|TRBD2
TGTGCCAGCAGCGTAGGTAGCGGGACTACGAATGAGCAGTTCTTC
CASSVGSGTTNEQFF
>NA|TRBJ2-1|TRBV4-1|TRBD1
TGCGCCAGCAGCCGGGAGGGACAGGGGGCCAATGAGCAGTTCTTC
CASSREGQGANEQFF
>NA|TRBJ2-2|TRBV11-2|NA
TGTGCCAGCAGCCTAGGGGTACCCGGGGAGCTGTTTTTT
CASSLGVPGELFF
>once|TRBJ2-1|TRBV7-9|TRBD2
TGTGCCAGCAGCTCCGGGACTAGCGGGAGTGGATACGAGCAGTTCTTC
CASSSGTSGSGYEQFF
>NA|TRBJ1-3|TRBV6-1|NA
TGTGCCAGCAGTGATTCCCCGATCTCTGGAAACACCATATATTTT
CASSDSPISGNTIYF
>NA|TRBJ2-1|TRBV7-9|TRBD2
TGTGCCAGCAGCCCCAGCGGGAGCTTGCAGTTCTTC
CASSPSGSLQFF
>NA|TRBJ2-1|TRBV7-9|TRBD1
TGTGCCAGCAGCTTAAGGCCGGGACAGGGAACCGGGGGTGATGAGCAGTTCTTC
CASSLRPGQGTGGDEQFF
>NA|TRBJ1-1|TRBV19|NA
TGTGCCAGTAGTATAGCGCAGAAGAACACTGAAGCTTTCTTT
CASSIAQKNTEAFF
>NA|TRBJ1-2|TRBV29-1|NA
TGCAGCGCTGAGGGGCCAGTGGAGGGCTACACCTTC
CSAEGPVEGYTF
>NA|TRBJ1-5|TRBV4-1|NA
TGCGCCAGCAGCCAACGAAGGCGGGGTGGCAATCAGCCCCAGCATTTT
CASSQRRRGGNQPQHF
>NA|TRBJ1-2|TRBV7-3|NA
TGTGCCAGCAGCTACAACGGTCGGGGCAACTATGGCTACACCTTC
CASSYNGRGNYGYTF
>NA|TRBJ2-1|TRBV6-5|NA
TGTGCCAGCAGTTACTCCAAGGGAATTTCGTACAATGAGCAGTTCTTC
CASSYSKGISYNEQFF
>NA|TRBJ1-2|TRBV4-1|NA
TGCGCCAGCAGCCAAGAGAATGTAAGAGTGTATGGCTACACCTTC
CASSQENVRVYGYTF
>NA|TRBJ1-5|TRBV6-1|NA
TGTGCCAGCAAGGAAAATAGCAATCAGCCCCAGCATTTT
CASKENSNQPQHF
>NA|TRBJ2-1|TRBV14|NA
TGTGCCAGCAGCCCCATAGGGCTAGCATCCTACAATGAGCAGTTCTTC
CASSPIGLASYNEQFF
>NA|TRBJ2-7|TRBV19|NA
TGTGCCAGTAGTCCCGGGGAACTACCTTCCTACGAGCAGTACTTC
CASSPGELPSYEQYF
>NA|TRBJ2-7|TRBV7-8|NA
TGTGCCAGCACCCAAAGTAGTAATACCTACGAGCAGTACTTC
CASTQSSNTYEQYF
>NA|TRBJ1-1|TRBV9|NA
TGTGCCAGCAGTTACGAAGGAGACACTGAAGCTTTCTTT
CASSYEGDTEAFF
>NA|TRBJ2-7|TRBV19|TRBD2
TGTGCCAGTAGTGTAATAGCGGGCCCAAGCGAGCAGTACTTC
CASSVIAGPSEQYF
>NA|TRBJ2-5|TRBV4-2|TRBD2
TGTGCCAGCAGCCAAGGGTTCCTAGCGGGCACCCAAGAGACCCAGTACTTC
CASSQGFLAGTQETQYF
>NA|TRBJ2-7|TRBV29-1|TRBD2
TGCAGCGCCCTACTAGCGGGAGGGGCCTACGAGCAGTACTTC
CSALLAGGAYEQYF
>NA|TRBJ2-1|TRBV2|NA
TGTGCCAGCAGAGACGGACTGCGCAATGAGCAGTTCTTC
CASRDGLRNEQFF
>NA|TRBJ2-5|TRBV10-3|TRBD2
TGTGCCATCAGTGATTCCCAGCGGGAGGAATTGGAGACCCAGTACTTC
CAISDSQREELETQYF
>NA|TRBJ2-1|TRBV5-1|NA
TGCGCCAGCAGTGTGGGCGTATCCTACAATGAGCAGTTCTTC
CASSVGVSYNEQFF
>NA|TRBJ2-7|TRBV7-6|TRBD1
TGTGCCAGCAGCCCCGACAGGGAAAAGCAGTACTTC
CASSPDREKQYF
>NA|TRBJ2-1|TRBV27|NA
TGTGCCAGCAGCCCTATTGGGGTTATATCGGGCAATGAGCAGTTCTTC
CASSPIGVISGNEQFF
>once|TRBJ2-7|TRBV5-6|NA
TGTGCCAGCAGCCCCGCGCCGATCTCCTACGAGCAGTACTTC
CASSPAPISYEQYF
>NA|TRBJ2-6|TRBV29-1|NA
TGCAGCGCCGTGCGGGTAGCGGAACACTCTGGGGCCAACGTCCTGACTTTC
CSAVRVAEHSGANVLTF
>NA|TRBJ2-7|TRBV7-9|NA
TGTGCCAGCAGCTTAACGGGGATGGACGAGCAGTACTTC
CASSLTGMDEQYF
>once|TRBJ2-7|TRBV4-1|NA
TGCGCCAGCAGTTCCGTTGGGGCTGACGACCGGCCCTCCTACGAGCAGTACTTC
CASSSVGADDRPSYEQYF
>NA|TRBJ2-7|TRBV27|TRBD1
TGTGCCAGCAGGACCCGGGACAGGCGCTACGAGCAGTACTTC
CASRTRDRRYEQYF
>NA|TRBJ2-3|TRBV7-9|TRBD1
TGTGCCAGCAGCTCTTCGGGGACAGGGGGCACAGATACGCAGTATTTT
CASSSSGTGGTDTQYF
>NA|TRBJ2-6|TRBV4-1|NA
TGCGCCAGCAGCCCCGGGACCGGGATCCCTGATTCTGGGGCCAACGTCCTGACTTTC
CASSPGTGIPDSGANVLTF
>NA|TRBJ1-1|TRBV7-6|NA
TGTGCCAGCAGTCTACAGGGCGGGAGAACTGAAGCTTTCTTT
CASSLQGGRTEAFF
>NA|TRBJ2-1|TRBV2|NA
TGTGCCAGCATGTACTCCTACAATGAGCAGTTCTTC
CASMYSYNEQFF
>NA|TRBJ2-1|TRBV28|NA
TGTGCCAGCAGCCTGGGACTCCTGGCCTACAATGAGCAGTTCTTC
CASSLGLLAYNEQFF
>NA|TRBJ2-1|TRBV7-9|NA
TGTGCCAGCAGCCGAGACCGAAGCTCCTACAATGAGCAGTTCTTC
CASSRDRSSYNEQFF
>NA|TRBJ2-1|TRBV6-1|TRBD2
TGTGCCAGCAGTAAAGGACTAGCGGGAGTCTACAATGAGCAGTTCTTC
CASSKGLAGVYNEQFF
>NA|TRBJ2-7|TRBV6-1|TRBD1
TGTGCCAGCAGTACCGGGACAGGGGTCGAGCAGTACTTC
CASSTGTGVEQYF
>NA|TRBJ1-1|TRBV7-9|TRBD1
TGTGCCAGCAGCCCGAGACAGGGGGAGAACACTGAAGCTTTCTTT
CASSPRQGENTEAFF
>NA|TRBJ2-3|TRBV9|NA
TGTGCCAGCAGCGTGGGCGGGGGCTCCACAGATACGCAGTATTTT
CASSVGGGSTDTQYF
>NA|TRBJ1-5|TRBV6-1|NA
TGTGCCAGCAGTGAAGCTCATATAGGGCTAAAGGATCAGCCCCAGCATTTT
CASSEAHIGLKDQPQHF
>NA|TRBJ1-2|TRBV27|NA
TGTGCCAGCAGTACTCAACCAGGGCACTATGGCTACACCTTC
CASSTQPGHYGYTF
>NA|TRBJ2-1|TRBV28|TRBD2
TGTGCCAGCAGTCTGCTCTGGCTAGCGGGATACAATGAGCAGTTCTTC
CASSLLWLAGYNEQFF
>NA|TRBJ2-1|TRBV7-9|TRBD2
TGTGCCAGCAGGATGACTAGCGGGAGAACATACAATGAGCAGTTCTTC
CASRMTSGRTYNEQFF
>once|TRBJ2-1|TRBV20-1|NA
TGCAGTGCTAGCTTGGGTGAGCAGTTCTTC
CSASLGEQFF
>NA|TRBJ1-3|TRBV11-2|NA
TGTGCCAGCAGCCCTGGGGCCTACTCTGGAAACACCATATATTTT
CASSPGAYSGNTIYF